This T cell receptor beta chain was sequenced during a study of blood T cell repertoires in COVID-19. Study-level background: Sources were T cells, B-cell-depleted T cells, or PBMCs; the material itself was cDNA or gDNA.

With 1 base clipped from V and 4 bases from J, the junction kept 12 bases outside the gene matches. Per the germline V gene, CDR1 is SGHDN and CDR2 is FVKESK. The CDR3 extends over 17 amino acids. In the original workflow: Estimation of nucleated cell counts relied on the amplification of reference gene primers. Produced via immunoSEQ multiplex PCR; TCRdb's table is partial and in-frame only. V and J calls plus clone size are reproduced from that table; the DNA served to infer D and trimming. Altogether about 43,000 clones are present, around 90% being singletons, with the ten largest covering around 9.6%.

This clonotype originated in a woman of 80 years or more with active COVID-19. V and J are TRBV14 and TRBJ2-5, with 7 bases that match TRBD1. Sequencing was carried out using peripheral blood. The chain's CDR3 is CASSQGRKGGSRETQYF. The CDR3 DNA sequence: TGTGCCAGCAGCCAAGGTAGAAAAGGGGGCTCTCGAGAGACCCAGTACTTC.